Following are 25 T cell receptor beta chains from one sample sequenced in a study of CXCR3-negative and CXCR3-positive naive CD8 T cells. The study, taken as a whole, reports: Naive cells with CXCR3 showed TRB CDR3s that were more hydrophobic than those in CXCR3-negative naive cells.

These receptors have no known antigen. The method, 5' RACE with UMI labels, was used to prepare the TRB cDNA libraries. TCRdb reworked the 5' RACE reads into one entry per CDR3 protein, no DNA. In total, the table holds 130,000 to 150,000 distinct CDR3 sequences. Sequenced: naive CXCR3+ CD8+ T cells from blood. Described subset: CD45RO-CCR7+CD27+CD95- naive CD8+ T cells expressing CXCR3 (TNR3+). These receptors were collected from a human donor in good health. Some clones in this sample may be carry-over from other donors' samples.

The gene calls are TRBV12-3 or TRBV12-4 and TRBJ2-3; TCRdb calls TRBD2, which cannot be checked without DNA. The CDR3 loop spans 15 amino acids. Here the CDR3 reads CASSPGLAGSDTQYF.

The J gene is TRBJ2-1, the V gene TRBV12-3 or TRBV12-4; the TCRdb D gene call, TRBD2, has no DNA to confirm it. The CDR3 is made up of 15 amino acids. CDR3 region: CASSPLTRYHNEQFF.

The chain has TRBV20-1 and TRBJ2-7; TCRdb outputs TRBD1, but without DNA this stays unchecked. Germline V gene data show CDR1 as DFQATT and CDR2 as SNEGSKA (reference sequence). This CDR3 is built from 13 residues. The CDR3 here is CSAREGGPYEQYF.

The chain combines TRBV20-1 with TRBJ2-1; there is no DNA to check the TCRdb D call of TRBD2. Germline CDR1 reads DFQATT; CDR2 reads SNEGSKA (reference sequence). The CDR3 consists of 15 residues. CDR3 loop: CTAEGLAGDLNEQFF.

The chain has TRBV7-2 and TRBJ1-1; as DNA is missing, the TRBD1 call by TCRdb cannot be tested. Germline loops: CDR1 SGHTA, CDR2 FQGNSA. This CDR3 has 16 amino acids. The CDR3 loop reads CASSYPLQGANTEAFF.

The V and J genes are TRBV28 and TRBJ2-2; TCRdb selects TRBD1, and the lack of DNA leaves this call unchecked. From germline, CDR1 is MDHEN and CDR2 SYDVKM. CDR3 length: 15 amino acids. This CDR3 reads CASSGDSANTGELFF.

V and J are TRBV2 and TRBJ2-3; absent DNA, TCRdb's TRBD2 call cannot be checked. Germline lookup yields CDR1 SNHLY and CDR2 FYNNEI. The CDR3 length is 12 residues. CDR3: CASRRETDTQYF.

J is TRBJ2-5 and V is TRBV18; TCRdb's D call, TRBD2, is unchecked because there is no DNA. The length of the CDR3 is 14 residues. Per germline, CDR1 KGHSH and CDR2 LQKENI. CDR3 amino acids: CASSLAGTQETQYF. Based on the CDR3 plus reference TRBV18 and TRBJ2-5, the full variable domain is NAGVMQNPRHLVRRRGQEARLRCSPMKGHSHVYWYRQLPEEGLKFMVYLQKENIIDESGMPKERFSAEFPKEGPSILRIQQVVRGDSAAYFCASSLAGTQETQYFGPGTRLLVL.

The J gene is TRBJ2-7, the V gene TRBV21-1; TCRdb reports TRBD2, a call that lacks DNA to check it against. TRBV21-1 is noted as a pseudogene. This CDR3 spans 20 amino acids. CDR3 sequence: CASSKDGSLAGGNVSYEQYF.

V usage is TRBV2 and J usage is TRBJ2-7; lacking DNA, the TRBD1 call made by TCRdb goes unchecked. Germline values: CDR1 SNHLY, CDR2 FYNNEI. This CDR3 comprises 16 residues. This chain's CDR3 is CASSPPGGTGYYEQYF.

CDR3: CASSSSGPLAYEQYF. This chain joins TRBV5-6 and TRBJ2-7; TCRdb designates TRBD2, a call that cannot be tested without DNA. Germline V gene data show CDR1 as SGHDT and CDR2 as YYEEEE. The CDR3 runs to 15 residues.

The V call is TRBV30, the J call TRBJ2-7; absent DNA, TCRdb's TRBD1 call cannot be checked. The CDR3 covers 15 residues. The germline V gene encodes CDR1 GTSNPN and CDR2 SVGIG (reference sequence). The CDR3 sequence is CAWSPGTGQAYEQYF. Together with reference TRBV30 and TRBJ2-7, the CDR3 gives the full variable domain: SQTIHQWPATLVQPVGSPLSLECTVEGTSNPNLYWYRQAAGRGLQLLFYSVGIGQISSEVPQNLSASRPQDRQFILSSKKLLLSDSGFYLCAWSPGTGQAYEQYFGPGTRLTVT.

The V and J genes are TRBV4-1 and TRBJ2-7; the TCRdb call, TRBD2, lacks DNA for checking. Germline-derived CDR1 and CDR2 are MGHRA and YSYEKL. CDR3 length equals 16 residues. The CDR3 here is CASSQGLAGVGYEQYF.

The gene calls are TRBV6-6 and TRBJ1-3; TCRdb's assignment of TRBD1 cannot be checked, as there is no DNA. The CDR3 runs 14 residues. CDR1 MNHNY and CDR2 SVGAGI come from the germline V gene (reference sequence). The CDR3 here is CASTGGVSGNTIYF.

V usage is TRBV18 and J usage is TRBJ1-5; TCRdb's assignment of TRBD1 cannot be checked, as there is no DNA. Germline V lookup: CDR1 KGHSH, CDR2 LQKENI. CDR3 size: 15 residues. The CDR3 here is CASSPPGTGDQPQHF.

The chain uses TRBV29-1 and TRBJ2-7; without DNA, the TCRdb call of TRBD2 cannot be checked. The germline V gene encodes CDR1 SQVTM and CDR2 ANQGSEA. The CDR3 extends over 15 amino acids. The CDR3 loop reads CSVELSSGETYEQYF.

The genes are TRBV7-8 and TRBJ2-5; TCRdb's assignment of TRBD1 cannot be checked, as there is no DNA. This CDR3 region has 16 residues. Germline V lookup: CDR1 SGHVS, CDR2 FQNEAQ. The CDR3 sequence is CASSLTSRGAGETQYF. Combining the CDR3 with reference TRBV7-8 and TRBJ2-5 gives the whole variable domain GAGVSQSPRYKVAKRGQDVALRCDPISGHVSLFWYQQALGQGPEFLTYFQNEAQLDKSGLPSDRFFAERPEGSVSTLKIQRTQQEDSAVYLCASSLTSRGAGETQYFGPGTRLLVL.

V and J are TRBV27 and TRBJ2-1; lacking DNA, the TRBD1 call made by TCRdb goes unchecked. Looked up from germline, CDR1 is MNHEY and CDR2 is SMNVEV (reference sequence). The CDR3 runs 19 residues. The CDR3 spells CASSFPSLPGQGTYNEQFF.

V gene TRBV12-3 or TRBV12-4 combines with J gene TRBJ2-1; there is no DNA to check the TCRdb D call of TRBD1. This CDR3 is built from 16 residues. The CDR3 region is CASRNYQGASYNEQFF.

The rearrangement uses TRBV9 and TRBJ2-7; TCRdb outputs TRBD2, but without DNA this stays unchecked. The CDR3 consists of 15 residues. Germline assignment: CDR1 SGDLS and CDR2 YYNGEE. The chain's CDR3 is CASSAGGDRRYEQYF.

The CDR3 sequence is CSVDLTGTSGGSYNEQFF. The gene calls are TRBV29-1 and TRBJ2-1; TCRdb's D call, TRBD2, is unchecked because there is no DNA. Germline V gene data show CDR1 as SQVTM and CDR2 as ANQGSEA. The CDR3 has 18 residues.

The rearrangement joins TRBV5-5 to TRBJ2-2; TCRdb's D gene call, TRBD1, goes unchecked for lack of DNA. The germline V gene encodes CDR1 SGHKS and CDR2 YYEKEE (reference sequence). The CDR3 spans 17 residues. CDR3 amino acids: CASSLAGESLPTGELFF.

The chain is built from TRBV10-3 and TRBJ2-7; TCRdb returns TRBD1, unconfirmable since there is no DNA. Germline values: CDR1 ENHRY, CDR2 SYGVKD. The CDR3 has 13 residues. The CDR3 here is CAISWDRGPEQYF.

The gene calls are TRBV15 and TRBJ2-2. The CDR3 length is 16 residues. In germline, CDR1 is LNHNV, CDR2 YYDKDF (reference sequence). Here the CDR3 reads CATSREGRTNTGELFF.

The rearrangement joins TRBV10-3 to TRBJ1-2. Looked up from germline, CDR1 is ENHRY and CDR2 is SYGVKD. CDR3 length: 14 residues. The CDR3: CAISESWVNYGYTF.